This T cell receptor (beta chain) was captured by sequencing in a study of cytomegalovirus exposure and HLA in healthy donors. Study context: Among the 350 to 500 donors who were genotyped, about 86% fell in the genetic ancestry cluster that is associated with self-reported Caucasian donors. The study's findings and limits: Cytomegalovirus association was assigned to more than 150 TCR beta chains. When analyzed later, the rates of TCR association showed variation by HLA locus, with DRB1 the most and HLA-C the fewest. In a later analysis, at a false discovery rate of 0.05, over 15,000 TCR beta sequences were associated with HLA alleles.

The CDR3 loop spans 12 amino acids. About this clone itself: Its antigen is as yet unknown.

The study ran its PCR with 60 Vbeta and 13 Jbeta primers. Sequenced by immunoSEQ multiplex PCR; TCRdb stores in-frame clones only, minus some. In the table there are more than 90,000 clones, roughly 60% of which are singletons. This receptor was taken from a boy younger than 18 in good health and CMV-seropositive. The V call is TRBV21-1, the J call TRBJ1-4; the table's D call, TRBD1, has no DNA check behind it. TRBV21-1 is a documented pseudogene. The specimen sequenced was PBMCs. DNA of the CDR3: TGTGCCAGCAGCAGAGTACAGGAGAAACTGTTTTTT. Protein product: CASSRVQEKLFF.